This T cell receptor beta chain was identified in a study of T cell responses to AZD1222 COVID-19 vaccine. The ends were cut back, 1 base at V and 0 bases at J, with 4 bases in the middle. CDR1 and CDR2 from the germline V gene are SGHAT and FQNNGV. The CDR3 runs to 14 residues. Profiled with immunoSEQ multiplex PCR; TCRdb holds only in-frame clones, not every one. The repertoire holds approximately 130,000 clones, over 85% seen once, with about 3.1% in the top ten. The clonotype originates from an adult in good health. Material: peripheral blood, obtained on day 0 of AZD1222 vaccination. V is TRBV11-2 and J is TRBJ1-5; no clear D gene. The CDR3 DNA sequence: TGTGCCAGCAGCTTAGGGGTTAGCAATCAGCCCCAGCATTTT. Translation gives CASSLGVSNQPQHF.